This T cell receptor beta chain came from a study of blood T cell repertoires in COVID-19 (dated by TCRdb to the early 2020s). With respect to the entire study: Collaborator samples came from the United States, Italy and Spain and covered acute and convalescent phases of COVID-19. The material from the prospective study consisted of cDNA or gDNA derived from T cells, B-cell-depleted T cells, or PBMCs. The dataset comprised deeply sampled blood TCRbeta repertoires from subjects exposed to, actively infected with, or recovered from COVID-19. The repertoires were released in a freely available public database meant as a resource for research on the immune response to SARS-CoV-2. Samples were obtained from the ongoing ImmuneRACE study (first 160 participants) and from 1,254 subjects provided by 6 global collaborators. The sample metadata nearly always contained a de-identified subject ID, COVID-19 status, age in years and sex. Where HLA class I and class II types were available, the types were taken from metadata supplied by the sample provider, not from assay-based typing. The full study reports these points: Clinical and demographic metadata were provided uncurated, with the amount varying by source and participant.

Note on this clone: Its antigen remains unidentified. No much larger clone exists at a distance of one base, and base qualities are not known.

Each collaborating institution followed its own protocols to collect whole blood in K2EDTA tubes. Collaborator samples were shipped for TCRbeta analysis as frozen whole blood, isolated PBMCs, or DNA extracted from either sample type. As encoded in the germline V gene, CDR1 is ENHRY while CDR2 is SYGVKD. The cysteine opens and the phenylalanine closes a CDR3 of 15 amino acids. Only the CDR3 DNA is retained, 45 bases long and in frame from the first base. V is cut by 7 bases and J by 6 bases, and the space between the germline ends is 21 bases. TCRbeta CDR3 regions were amplified from genomic DNA using the immunoSEQ Assay, a bias-controlled multiplex PCR. Per the source publication's procedure: The number of nucleated cells in each sample was estimated by amplification of reference gene primers within the assay. To quantify the absolute abundance of each unique TCRbeta CDR3 rearrangement, sequence reads were collapsed and filtered. For each sample, productive Simpson clonality was calculated as the square root of Simpson's diversity index across productive rearrangements. TCRdb carries this immuneACCESS record with in-frame sequences only. Its versions omit some clonotypes, under half of them owing to an unresolved V gene in the studies checked, with the rest unexplained. V, J and clone size are taken as reported in that table, and D and trimming were inferred from the DNA itself. Recorded for this sample are around 150,000 clones; 70% to 90% of them occurred a single time. The ten largest clonotypes hold almost 1% of the sample.

The sequence links TRBV10-3 to TRBJ1-2, with no reliable assignment of the D segment. Sequencing input: peripheral blood. This clonotype was sampled from a young man with acute or convalescent COVID-19. CDR3 protein: CAITMSPGGSDGYTF. The bases are TGTGCCATCACCATGTCGCCGGGAGGGAGTGATGGCTACACCTTC.